This record covers a single T cell receptor (beta chain). What it binds is unknown. It was around 190 ng DNA, 30,000 or so T cell genomes, that sorted-subset replicate PCRs used. Sequencing used immunoSEQ multiplex PCR; TCRdb keeps in-frame clones, though not all of them. Of 1.5 million to 2.5 million clones detected, less than 95% appear once; the ten largest clones hold 1.2%. V lost 5 bases and J 1 base, leaving 11 bases between the germline ends. CDR1 is MDHEN, CDR2 SYDVKM, per germline. This CDR3 has 14 residues. This entry belongs to a study of shared clonotypes between healthy human individuals. About the study: Every donor yielded three CD4 naive, three CD4 memory, two CD8 naive and one CD8 memory plate.

Naive CD8 cells lacked CD45RO, underwent positive selection for CCR7 and left out terminally differentiated effector memory CD45RA+ cells. Study observations and caveats: Non-shared clonotypes were found to have lower generation probabilities than the clonotypes that were shared by all four of the sorted-subset donors. Larger richness was generally estimated for naive than memory subsets.

The TCR was taken from a man aged 18 to 30 in good health. The chain combines TRBV28 with TRBJ1-1; D is undetermined. Sequencing was carried out using naive CD8+ T cells sorted from blood. The CDR3 nucleotides are TGTGCCAGCAGTCCTAACCTGGAGAACACTGAAGCTTTCTTT. This encodes CASSPNLENTEAFF. Together with reference TRBV28 and TRBJ1-1, the CDR3 gives the full variable domain: DVKVTQSSRYLVKRTGEKVFLECVQDMDHENMFWYRQDPGLGLRLIYFSYDVKMKEKGDIPEGYSVSREKKERFSLILESASTNQTSMYLCASSPNLENTEAFFGQGTRLTVV.